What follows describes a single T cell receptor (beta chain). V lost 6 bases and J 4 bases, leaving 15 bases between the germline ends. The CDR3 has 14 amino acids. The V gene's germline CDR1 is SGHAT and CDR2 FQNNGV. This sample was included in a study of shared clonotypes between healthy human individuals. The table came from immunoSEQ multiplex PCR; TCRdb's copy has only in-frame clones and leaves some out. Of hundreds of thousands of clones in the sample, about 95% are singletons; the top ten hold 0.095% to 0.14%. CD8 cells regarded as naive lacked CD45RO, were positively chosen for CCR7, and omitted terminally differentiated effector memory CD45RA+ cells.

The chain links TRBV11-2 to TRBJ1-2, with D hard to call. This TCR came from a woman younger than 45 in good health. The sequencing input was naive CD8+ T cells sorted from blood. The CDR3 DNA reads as TGTGCCAGCAGTTTTACGGAACCGTTCTATGGCTACACCTTC. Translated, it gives CASSFTEPFYGYTF.